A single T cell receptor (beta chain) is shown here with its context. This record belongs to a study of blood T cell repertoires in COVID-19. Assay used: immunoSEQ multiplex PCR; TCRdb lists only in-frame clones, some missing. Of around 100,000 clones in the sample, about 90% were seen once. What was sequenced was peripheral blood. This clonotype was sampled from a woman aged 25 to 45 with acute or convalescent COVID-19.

CDR3 sequence: CASSFSPSGGGTEAFF. CDR3 coding DNA: TGCGCCAGCAGCTTCAGCCCATCAGGGGGTGGCACTGAAGCTTTCTTT. The chain carries TRBV5-1 and TRBJ1-1; 7 nucleotides match TRBD1. The CDR3 runs 16 residues. Germline V CDR1 and CDR2: SGHRS, YFSETQ. Trimming removed 2 bases from V and 4 bases from J; junction bases left unmatched: 11.